Listed here is a single T cell receptor (beta chain). Its antigen is still unknown. The data originate from a study of CD8+CD57+ T cells in acquired aplastic anemia. Study-wide findings and caveats: Diversity in CD8+CD57+ cells from patients fell below that of the total CD4+ and CD8+ cell pools. This difference was described as decreased diversity.

The CDR3 sequence is 16 residues long. The V gene lost 4 bases and the J gene lost 8 bases, with 19 bases spanning the gap. CDR1 SGHNT and CDR2 YYREEE come from the germline V gene (reference sequence). By flow cytometry, patients selected for sequencing had shown an expansion of CD8+CD57+ cells. Template material for TCR beta VDJ and CDR3 profiling consisted of genomic DNA. TCRdb re-called the reads through MiXCR, storing one row per CDR3 protein. The profile shows about 18,000 distinct CDR3 sequences, roughly two fifths of them singletons. The V gene is TRBV5-4, the J gene TRBJ1-6; a weak D match, TRBD1 (6 bases). Sample: CD8+CD57+ T cells sorted from PBMCs. Regarding subset: bead-enriched CD8+CD57+ effector memory T cells from SAA patients. The clonotype originates from a human donor with aplastic anemia. The CDR3 nucleotides read TGTGCCAGCAGCAATCCTAAAAGGGGGGGGGATTCACCCCTCCACTTT. It encodes CASSNPKRGGDSPLHF.